This T cell receptor (beta chain) was sequenced in a study of identical twins. Regarding the study as a whole: Zero-insertion analyses could be partly confounded by invariant MAIT and iNKT cells. Excess twin sharing in beta out-of-frame sequences was weaker. Models predicted too little out-of-frame TCR alpha sharing in monozygotic twins. Twin-shared out-of-frame alpha sequences were enriched for low generation probability.

TCRdb fed the 5' RACE reads into MiXCR, producing one record per CDR3 protein. This table has under 250,000 distinct CDR3 sequences, roughly a tenth appearing once. Comment on this clonotype: Its antigen is not identified.

The sample consisted of memory (CD45RO+) T cells sorted from blood. The clonotype comes from a woman younger than 35 in good health.

CDR3 region: CASSLVSTGTGAEFF. CDR3 DNA sequence: TGTGCCAGCAGCTTAGTCTCGACTGGTACGGGGGCAGAGTTCTTC. The chain couples TRBV7-6 to TRBJ2-1; D tentatively fits TRBD1 or TRBD2 (6 bases each). V lost 1 base to trimming and J lost 14 bases, with 21 bases between them. This CDR3 region has 15 residues. CDR1 and CDR2 from the germline V gene are SGHVS and FNYEAQ.